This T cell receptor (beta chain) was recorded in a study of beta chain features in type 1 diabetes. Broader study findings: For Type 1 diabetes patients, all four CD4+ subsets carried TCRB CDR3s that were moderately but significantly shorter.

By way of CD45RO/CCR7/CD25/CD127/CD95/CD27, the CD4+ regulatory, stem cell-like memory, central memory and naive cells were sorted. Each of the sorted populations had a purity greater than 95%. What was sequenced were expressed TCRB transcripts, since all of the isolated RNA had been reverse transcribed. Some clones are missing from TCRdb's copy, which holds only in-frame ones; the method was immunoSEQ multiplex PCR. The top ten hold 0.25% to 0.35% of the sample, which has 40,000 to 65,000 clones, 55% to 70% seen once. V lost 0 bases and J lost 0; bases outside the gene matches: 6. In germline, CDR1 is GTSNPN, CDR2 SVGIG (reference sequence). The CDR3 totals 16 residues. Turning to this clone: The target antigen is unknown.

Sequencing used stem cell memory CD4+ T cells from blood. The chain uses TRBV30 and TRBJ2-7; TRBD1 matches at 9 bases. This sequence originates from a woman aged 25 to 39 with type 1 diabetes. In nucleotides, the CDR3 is TGTGCCTGGAGTGTATGGGGGACAGGGAGCTCCTACGAGCAGTACTTC. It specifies CAWSVWGTGSSYEQYF.